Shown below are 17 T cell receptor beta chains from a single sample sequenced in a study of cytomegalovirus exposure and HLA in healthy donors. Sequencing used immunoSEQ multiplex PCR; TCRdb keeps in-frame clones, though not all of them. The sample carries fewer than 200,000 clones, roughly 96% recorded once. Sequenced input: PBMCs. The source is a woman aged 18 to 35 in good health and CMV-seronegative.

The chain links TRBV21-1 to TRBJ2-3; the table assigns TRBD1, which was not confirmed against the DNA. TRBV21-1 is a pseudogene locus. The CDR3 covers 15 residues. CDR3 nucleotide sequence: TGTGCCAGCAGCAGAGGGACAGGGGGGACAGATACGCAGTATTTT. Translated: CASSRGTGGTDTQYF.

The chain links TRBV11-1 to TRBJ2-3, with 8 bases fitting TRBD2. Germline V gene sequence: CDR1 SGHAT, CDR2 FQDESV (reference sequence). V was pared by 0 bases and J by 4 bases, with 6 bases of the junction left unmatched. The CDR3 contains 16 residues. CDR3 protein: CASSLARTGGSDTQYF. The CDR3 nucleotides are TGTGCCAGCAGCTTAGCGCGAACGGGGGGGTCAGATACGCAGTATTTT.

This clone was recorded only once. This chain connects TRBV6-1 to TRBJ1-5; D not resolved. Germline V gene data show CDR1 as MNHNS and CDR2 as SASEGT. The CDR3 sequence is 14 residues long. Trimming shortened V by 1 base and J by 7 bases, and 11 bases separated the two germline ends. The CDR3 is CASSEVAGSQPQHF. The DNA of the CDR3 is TGTGCCAGCAGTGAAGTGGCGGGCAGCCAGCCCCAGCATTTT.

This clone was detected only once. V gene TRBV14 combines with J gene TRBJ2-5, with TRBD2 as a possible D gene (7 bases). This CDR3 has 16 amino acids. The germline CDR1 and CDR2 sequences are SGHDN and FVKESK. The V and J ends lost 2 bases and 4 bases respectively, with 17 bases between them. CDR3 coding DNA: TGTGCCAGCAGCCAACCCTCCCCGGGGGGCTCAGAGACCCAGTACTTC. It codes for CASSQPSPGGSETQYF.

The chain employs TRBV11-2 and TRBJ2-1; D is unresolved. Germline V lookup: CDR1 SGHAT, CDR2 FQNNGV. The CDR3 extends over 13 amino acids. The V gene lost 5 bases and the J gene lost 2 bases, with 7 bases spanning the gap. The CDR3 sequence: CASSNIAYNEQFF. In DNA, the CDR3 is TGTGCCAGCAGCAACATCGCCTACAATGAGCAGTTCTTC.

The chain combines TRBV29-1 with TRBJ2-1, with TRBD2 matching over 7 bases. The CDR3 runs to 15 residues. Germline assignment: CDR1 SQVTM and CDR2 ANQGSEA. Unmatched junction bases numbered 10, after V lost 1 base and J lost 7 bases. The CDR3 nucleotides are TGCAGCGTTGAAGTAGGGCCATGGGGGGGGAATGAGCAGTTCTTC. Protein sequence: CSVEVGPWGGNEQFF.

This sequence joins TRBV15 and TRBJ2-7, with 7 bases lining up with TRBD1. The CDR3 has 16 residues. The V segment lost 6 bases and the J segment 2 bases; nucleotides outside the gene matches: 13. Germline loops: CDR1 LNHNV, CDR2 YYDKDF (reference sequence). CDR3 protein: CATRDETGRKPYEQYF. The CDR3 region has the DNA TGTGCCACCAGGGATGAGACAGGGCGAAAACCCTACGAGCAGTACTTC.

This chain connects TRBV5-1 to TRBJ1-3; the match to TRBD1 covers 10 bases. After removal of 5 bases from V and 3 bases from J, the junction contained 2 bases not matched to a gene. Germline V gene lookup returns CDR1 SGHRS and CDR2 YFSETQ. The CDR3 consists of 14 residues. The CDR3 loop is CASSGQGVGNTIYF. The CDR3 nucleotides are TGCGCCAGCAGTGGACAGGGGGTTGGAAACACCATATATTTT.

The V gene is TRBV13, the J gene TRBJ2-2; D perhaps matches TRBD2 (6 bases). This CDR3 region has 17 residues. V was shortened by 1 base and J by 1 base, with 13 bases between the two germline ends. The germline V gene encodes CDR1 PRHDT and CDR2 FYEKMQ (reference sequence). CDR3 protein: CASSLAGEGLNTGELFF. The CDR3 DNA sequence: TGTGCCAGCAGCTTAGCGGGAGAGGGGCTGAACACCGGGGAGCTGTTTTTT. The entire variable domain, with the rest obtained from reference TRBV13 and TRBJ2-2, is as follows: AAGVIQSPRHLIKEKRETATLKCYPIPRHDTVYWYQQGPGQDPQFLISFYEKMQSDKGSIPDRFSAQQFSDYHSELNMSSLELGDSALYFCASSLAGEGLNTGELFFGEGSRLTVL.

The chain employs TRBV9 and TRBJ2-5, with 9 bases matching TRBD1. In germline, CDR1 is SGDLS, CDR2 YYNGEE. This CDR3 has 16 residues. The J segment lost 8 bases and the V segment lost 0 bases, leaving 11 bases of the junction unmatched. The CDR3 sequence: CASSVGPNSGQGTQYF. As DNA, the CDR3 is TGTGCCAGCAGCGTAGGCCCAAACTCGGGACAGGGCACCCAGTACTTC.

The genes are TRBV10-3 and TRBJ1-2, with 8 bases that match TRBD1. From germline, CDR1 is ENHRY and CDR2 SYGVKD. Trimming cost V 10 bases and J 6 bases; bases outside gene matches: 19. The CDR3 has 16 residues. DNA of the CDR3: TGTGCCACGAAGGACGGCACGAGGACAGGGCATAATGGCTACACCTTC. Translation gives CATKDGTRTGHNGYTF.

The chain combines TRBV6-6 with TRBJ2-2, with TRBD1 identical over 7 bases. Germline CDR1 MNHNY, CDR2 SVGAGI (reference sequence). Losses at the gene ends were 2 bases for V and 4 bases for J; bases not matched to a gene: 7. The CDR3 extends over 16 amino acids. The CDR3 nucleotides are TGTGCCAGCAGTTACACCTGGGACAGACCCACCGGGGAGCTGTTTTTT. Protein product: CASSYTWDRPTGELFF.

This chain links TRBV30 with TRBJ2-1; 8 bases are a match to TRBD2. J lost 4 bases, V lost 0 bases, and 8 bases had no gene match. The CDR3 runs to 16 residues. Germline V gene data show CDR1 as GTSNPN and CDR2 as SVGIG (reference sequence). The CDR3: CAWSVTGGPGYNEQFF. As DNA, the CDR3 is TGTGCCTGGAGTGTAACGGGGGGGCCGGGTTACAATGAGCAGTTCTTC. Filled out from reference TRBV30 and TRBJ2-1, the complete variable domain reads SQTIHQWPATLVQPVGSPLSLECTVEGTSNPNLYWYRQAAGRGLQLLFYSVGIGQISSEVPQNLSASRPQDRQFILSSKKLLLSDSGFYLCAWSVTGGPGYNEQFFGPGTRLTVL.

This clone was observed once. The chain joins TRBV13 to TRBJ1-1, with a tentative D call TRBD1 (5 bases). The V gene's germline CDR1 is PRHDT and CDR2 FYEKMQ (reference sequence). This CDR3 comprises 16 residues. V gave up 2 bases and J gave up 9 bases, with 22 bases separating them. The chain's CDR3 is CASSLTGSRRGPQAFF. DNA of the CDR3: TGTGCCAGCAGCTTAACTGGGAGTCGGCGGGGACCACAAGCTTTCTTT.

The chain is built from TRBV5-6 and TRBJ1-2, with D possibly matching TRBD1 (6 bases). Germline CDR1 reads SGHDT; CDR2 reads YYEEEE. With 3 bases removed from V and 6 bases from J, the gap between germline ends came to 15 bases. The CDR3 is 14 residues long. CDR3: CASSSGQGWNGYTF. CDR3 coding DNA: TGTGCCAGCAGCTCGGGGCAGGGGTGGAATGGCTACACCTTC.

The CDR3 region is CASSLTGPGELFF. The DNA for the CDR3 is TGTGCCAGCAGCCTGACAGGGCCCGGGGAGCTGTTTTTT. The rearrangement uses TRBV9 and TRBJ2-2; 7 positions match TRBD1. The length of the CDR3 is 13 residues. After removal of 4 bases from V and 6 bases from J, the junction contained 3 bases not matched to a gene. CDR1 and CDR2 (germline): SGDLS, YYNGEE.

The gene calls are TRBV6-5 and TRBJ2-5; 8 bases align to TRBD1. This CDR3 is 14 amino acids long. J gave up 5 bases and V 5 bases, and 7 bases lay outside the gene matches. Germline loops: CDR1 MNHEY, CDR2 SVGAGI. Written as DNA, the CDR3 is TGTGCCAGCAGTCGGACAGGGTTCGGGGAGACCCAGTACTTC. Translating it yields CASSRTGFGETQYF.